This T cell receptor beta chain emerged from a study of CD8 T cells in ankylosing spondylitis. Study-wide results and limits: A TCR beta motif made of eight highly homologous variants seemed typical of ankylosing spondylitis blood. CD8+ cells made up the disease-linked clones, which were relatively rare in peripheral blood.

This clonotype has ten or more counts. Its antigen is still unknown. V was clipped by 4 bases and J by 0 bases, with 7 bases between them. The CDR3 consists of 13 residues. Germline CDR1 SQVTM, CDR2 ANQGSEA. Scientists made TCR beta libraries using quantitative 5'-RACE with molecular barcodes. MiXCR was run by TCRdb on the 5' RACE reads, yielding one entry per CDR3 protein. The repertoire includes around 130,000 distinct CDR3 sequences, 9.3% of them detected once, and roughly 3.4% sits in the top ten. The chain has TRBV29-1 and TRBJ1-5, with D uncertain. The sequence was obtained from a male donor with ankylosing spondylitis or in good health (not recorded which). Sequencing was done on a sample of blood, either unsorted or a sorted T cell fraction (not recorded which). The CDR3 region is CSVALDSNQPQHF. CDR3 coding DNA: TGCAGCGTTGCACTGGATAGCAATCAGCCCCAGCATTTT. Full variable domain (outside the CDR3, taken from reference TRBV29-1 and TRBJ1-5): SAVISQKPSRDICQRGTSLTIQCQVDSQVTMMFWYRQQPGQSLTLIATANQGSEATYESGFVIDKFPISRPNLTFSTLTVSNMSPEDSSIYLCSVALDSNQPQHFGDGTRLSIL.